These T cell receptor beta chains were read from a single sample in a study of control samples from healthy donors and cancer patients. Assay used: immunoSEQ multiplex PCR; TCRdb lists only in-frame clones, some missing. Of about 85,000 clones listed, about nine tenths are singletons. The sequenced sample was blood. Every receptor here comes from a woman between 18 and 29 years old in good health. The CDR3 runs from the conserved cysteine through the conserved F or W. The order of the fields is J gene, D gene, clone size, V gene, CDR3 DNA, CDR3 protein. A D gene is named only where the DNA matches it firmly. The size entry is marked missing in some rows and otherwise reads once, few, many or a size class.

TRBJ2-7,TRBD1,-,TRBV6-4,TGTGCCAGCAGTTTCTTACGGACAGGGGGCAAGTACGAGCAGTACTTC,CASSFLRTGGKYEQYF
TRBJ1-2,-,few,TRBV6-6,TGTGCCAGCAGTCCCGACCGGGCTAGCTATGGCTACACCTTC,CASSPDRASYGYTF
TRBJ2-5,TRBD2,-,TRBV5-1,TGCGCCAGCAGCTTGGGACTAGCGGGCAACCAAGAGACCCAGTACTTC,CASSLGLAGNQETQYF
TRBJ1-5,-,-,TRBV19,TGTGCCAGTAGTATCGGGGCAGGTCAGCCCCAGCATTTT,CASSIGAGQPQHF
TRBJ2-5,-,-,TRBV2,TGTGCCAGCAGTATTACACAACAAGAGACCCAGTACTTC,CASSITQQETQYF
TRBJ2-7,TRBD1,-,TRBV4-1,TGCGCCAGCAGCGCCCGGACAGGGAGTTACGAGCAGTACTTC,CASSARTGSYEQYF
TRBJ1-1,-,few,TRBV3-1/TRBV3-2,TGTGCCAGCAGCCAGACGGGGCCAACTGAAGCTTTCTTT,CASSQTGPTEAFF
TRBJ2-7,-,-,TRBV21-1,TGTGCCAGCAGCCCCTCGCGGGACAGCGAAACCTACGAGCAGTACTTC,CASSPSRDSETYEQYF
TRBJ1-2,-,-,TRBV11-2,TGTGCCAGCAGCCAAGGACAGCCTAACTATGGCTACACCTTC,CASSQGQPNYGYTF
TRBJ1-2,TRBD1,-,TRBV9,TGTGCCAGCAGCGTCCGGGACAGGGGCCCAATTAGCTATGGCTACACCTTC,CASSVRDRGPISYGYTF
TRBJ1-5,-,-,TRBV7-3,TGTGCCAGCAGCCCTATCTTACACAATGTCAATCAGCCCCAGCATTTT,CASSPILHNVNQPQHF
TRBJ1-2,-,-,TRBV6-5,TGTGCCAGCAGTTACGGAACTGGGGGCTACACCTTC,CASSYGTGGYTF
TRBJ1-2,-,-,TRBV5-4,TGTGCCAGCAGGGATGGAGGTCTGGGACCTCTTAGTGGCTACACCTTC,CASRDGGLGPLSGYTF
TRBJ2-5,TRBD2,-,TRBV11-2,TGTGCCAGCAGGCGAGGGAGCGGGGGTCGGGAAGAGACCCAGTACTTC,CASRRGSGGREETQYF
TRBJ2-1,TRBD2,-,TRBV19,TGTGCCAGTAGACTAGCGGGGGGGCTCTACAATGAGCAGTTCTTC,CASRLAGGLYNEQFF
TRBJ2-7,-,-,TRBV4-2,TGTGCCAGCAGCCAACCGTCAGGGGCATACGAGCAGTACTTC,CASSQPSGAYEQYF
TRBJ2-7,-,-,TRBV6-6,TGTGCCAGCAGATCCTCAGACGCCTACGAGCAGTACTTC,CASRSSDAYEQYF
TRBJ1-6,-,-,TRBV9,TGTGCCAGCAGCGTAGCCCGCCGGGAGAGCTGGAATTCACCCCTCCACTTT,CASSVARRESWNSPLHF
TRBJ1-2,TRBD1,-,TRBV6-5,TGTGCCAGCAGTTACGGTGACAGGGGTTTGCGCTACACCTTC,CASSYGDRGLRYTF
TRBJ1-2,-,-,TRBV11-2,TGTGCCAGCAGCTTAGGGTCAGGGAACTATGGCTACACCTTC,CASSLGSGNYGYTF
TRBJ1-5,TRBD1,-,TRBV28,TGTGCCAGCACCATTTCAGGGGGGGAACAGCCCCAGCATTTT,CASTISGGEQPQHF
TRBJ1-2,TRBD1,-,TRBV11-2,TGTGCCAGCAGCCCGAGCAGGGGGAGCTATGGCTACACCTTC,CASSPSRGSYGYTF
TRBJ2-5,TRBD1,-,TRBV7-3,TGTGCCAGCAGCAACCCGGGACAGGGGGAGACCCAGTACTTC,CASSNPGQGETQYF
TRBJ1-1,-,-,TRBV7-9,TGTGCCAGCACCGCTTTTTCTGTAGATGAAGCTTTCTTT,CASTAFSVDEAFF
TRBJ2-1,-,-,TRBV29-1,TGCAGCGTTGGCAGGGGTAACCGGGATGAGCAGTTCTTC,CSVGRGNRDEQFF
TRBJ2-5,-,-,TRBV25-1,TGTGCCAGCAGTTCAACCACCCAAGAGACCCAGTACTTC,CASSSTTQETQYF
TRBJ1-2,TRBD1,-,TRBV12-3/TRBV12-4,TGTGCCAGCATCCCGACAGGGGACTTTGTCTACACCTTC,CASIPTGDFVYTF
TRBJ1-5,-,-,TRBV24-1,TGTGCCACCAGTGATCAGGACAGTAATCAGCCCCAGCATTTT,CATSDQDSNQPQHF
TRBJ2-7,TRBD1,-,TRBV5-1,TGCGCCAGCAGCTCGCCGGGACAGGGTGGCTTC,CASSSPGQGGF
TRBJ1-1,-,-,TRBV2,TGTGCCAGCAGTGTTACAGGAAACACTGAAGCTTTCTTT,CASSVTGNTEAFF
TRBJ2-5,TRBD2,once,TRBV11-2,TGTGCCAGCAGCTTGCGGGGGGATGGCGAGACCCAGTACTTC,CASSLRGDGETQYF
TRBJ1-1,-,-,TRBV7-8,TGTGCCAGCAGCTTAGGGGGCGGGAACACTGAAGCTTTCTTT,CASSLGGGNTEAFF
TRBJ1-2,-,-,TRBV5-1,TGCGCCAGCAGTTCAACCCCCCTAGAGGGATTATACTTC,CASSSTPLEGLYF
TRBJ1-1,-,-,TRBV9,TGTGCCAGCAGCCCTAGGGCAGGGGAGCTGAACACTGAAGCTTTCTTT,CASSPRAGELNTEAFF
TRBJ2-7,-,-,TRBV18,TGTGCCAGCTCACCACGGCGGGATAACTACGAGCAGTACTTC,CASSPRRDNYEQYF
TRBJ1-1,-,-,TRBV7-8,TGTGCCAGCAGCTTATCGACAGCGGTAGGGACTGAAGCTTTCTTT,CASSLSTAVGTEAFF
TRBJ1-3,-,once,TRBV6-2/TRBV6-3,TGTGCCAGCAGCCACCCCCGTGGGGTTCTTGCGTCGGGCGGAAACACCATATATTTT,CASSHPRGVLASGGNTIYF
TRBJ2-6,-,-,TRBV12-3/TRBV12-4,TGTGCCAGCAGTAGCTCTGGGGCCAACGTCCTGACTTTC,CASSSSGANVLTF
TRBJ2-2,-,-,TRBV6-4,TGTGCCAGCAGTGTCGGCAGCACCGGGGAGCTGTTTTTT,CASSVGSTGELFF
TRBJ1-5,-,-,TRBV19,TGTGCCAGTAGCCGAATCCGGGACGTCGATCAGCCCCAGCATTTT,CASSRIRDVDQPQHF
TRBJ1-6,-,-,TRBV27,TGTGCCAGCAGTTTAAACCAGAATTCACCCCTCCACTTT,CASSLNQNSPLHF
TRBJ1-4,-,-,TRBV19,TGTGCCAGTAGTGATGACCTAGGCGAAAAACTGTTTTTT,CASSDDLGEKLFF
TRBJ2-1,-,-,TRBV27,TGTGCCAGCAGTTTTACGGGCAATGAGCAGTTCTTC,CASSFTGNEQFF
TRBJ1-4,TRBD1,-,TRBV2,TGTGCCAGCAGTCCCTTCCCCCAGGGGGGGAATGAAAAACTGTTTTTT,CASSPFPQGGNEKLFF
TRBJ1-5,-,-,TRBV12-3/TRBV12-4,TGTGCCAGCAGTCCCTCGGGGCTTCAGCCCCAGCATTTT,CASSPSGLQPQHF
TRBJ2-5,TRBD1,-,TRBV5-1,TGCGCCAGCAGCTTGGATGGGACAGGGTTCGAGACCCAGTACTTC,CASSLDGTGFETQYF
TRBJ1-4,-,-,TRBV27,TGTGCCAGCAGTTGGGGGGGGAATGAAAAACTGTTTTTT,CASSWGGNEKLFF
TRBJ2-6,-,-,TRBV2,TGTGCCAGCACCCGAAGTGCGGTCTCTGGGGCCAACGTCCTGACTTTC,CASTRSAVSGANVLTF
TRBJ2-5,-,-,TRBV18,TGTGCCAGCTCACGGGCCCTCGCGGGGGAGACCCAGTACTTC,CASSRALAGETQYF
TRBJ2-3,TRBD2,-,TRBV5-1,TGCGCCAGCAGCTTGGAACTTGGAGCGGGGGAGCGCACAGATACGCAGTATTTT,CASSLELGAGERTDTQYF
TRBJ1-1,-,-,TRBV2,TGTGCCAGCAGTGATTCGCCAGGGCTGGGGAACACTGAAGCTTTCTTT,CASSDSPGLGNTEAFF
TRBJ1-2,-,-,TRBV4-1,TGCGCCAGCAGCCTGGACAGCTATGGCTACACCTTC,CASSLDSYGYTF